This record concerns one T cell receptor (beta chain) sequence. The antigen is unknown. Reverse transcribing all isolated RNA meant expressed TCRB transcripts were sequenced. Using immunoSEQ multiplex PCR, the repertoire was profiled, and TCRdb retains in-frame clones only, with some absent. The sample records about 150,000 clones, under 9.5% being singletons. The CDR3 extends over 20 amino acids. The V gene's germline CDR1 is MNHEY and CDR2 SMNVEV (reference sequence). The trim removed 2 bases at V and 2 bases at J, leaving 15 bases unmatched. This sample stems from a study of beta chain features in type 1 diabetes. Broader study findings: Patients with Type 1 diabetes showed moderately but significantly shorter TCRB CDR3s in all four CD4+ subsets. The study left unresolved whether HLA type influences TCRB rearrangement. It was possible that PCR favored shorter templates, equally so in patients and controls.

The source of this sequence is a man between 18 and 35 years old in good health. The sample was central memory CD4+ T cells from blood. The chain employs TRBV27 and TRBJ2-3; 11 bases match TRBD2. The CDR3 nucleotides read TGTGCCAGCAGTTTAAGAGCTAGCGGGGGGCCGGAAACCACCACAGATACGCAGTATTTT. Residues: CASSLRASGGPETTTDTQYF.